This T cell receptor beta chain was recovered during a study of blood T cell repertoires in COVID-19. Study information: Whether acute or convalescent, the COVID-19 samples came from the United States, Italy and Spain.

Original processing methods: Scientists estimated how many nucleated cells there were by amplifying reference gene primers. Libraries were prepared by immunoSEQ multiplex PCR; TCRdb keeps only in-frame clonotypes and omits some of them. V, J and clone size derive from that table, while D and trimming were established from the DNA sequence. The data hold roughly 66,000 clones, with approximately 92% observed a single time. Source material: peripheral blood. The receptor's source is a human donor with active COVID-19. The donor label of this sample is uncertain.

This chain's CDR3 is CASRFRGCVGANVLTF. CDR3 DNA: TGCGCCAGCAGATTTAGGGGCTGCGTCGGGGCCAACGTCCTGACTTTC. V usage is TRBV23-1 and J usage is TRBJ2-6; D is perhaps TRBD1 (5 bases). TRBV23-1 is assigned to the ORF class and has an uncertain function. This CDR3 is 16 amino acids long. V lost 6 bases, J lost 4 bases, and 16 bases lay in between.